These 7 T cell receptor beta chains were all obtained from the same sample, sequenced in a study of blood T cell repertoires in COVID-19. Assay: immunoSEQ multiplex PCR; the TCRdb copy retains only in-frame clones and omits some. This sample has tens of thousands of clones, with approximately 73% found just once. The specimen sequenced was peripheral blood. These TCRs come from a woman between 50 and 59 years old with active or convalescent COVID-19.

V gene TRBV2 combines with J gene TRBJ1-1; D gene ambiguous. The CDR3 is 13 residues long. The ends were cut back, 3 bases at V and 3 bases at J, with 8 bases in the middle. The V gene's germline CDR1 is SNHLY and CDR2 FYNNEI. As DNA, the CDR3 is TGTGCCAGCAGTGACGTATCTTACACTGAAGCTTTCTTT. Translating gives CASSDVSYTEAFF.

The rearrangement links TRBV13 to TRBJ2-4; 8 nucleotides align to TRBD2. Germline V gene lookup returns CDR1 PRHDT and CDR2 FYEKMQ (reference sequence). This CDR3 has 16 residues. Trimming took 0 bases from V and 0 from J; bases not matched to a gene: 1. The CDR3 DNA sequence: TGTGCCAGCAGCTTAGGACTAGCGGTAGCCAAAAACATTCAGTACTTC. It specifies CASSLGLAVAKNIQYF.

The rearrangement links TRBV12-5 to TRBJ1-3; D gene ambiguous. The length of the CDR3 is 13 residues. The V and J ends lost 3 bases and 1 base respectively, with 4 bases between them. CDR1 is LGHNT and CDR2 is FRNRAP in the germline V gene. The CDR3 is CASGFLSGNTIYF. Here the CDR3 DNA reads TGTGCTAGTGGTTTCCTTTCTGGAAACACCATATATTTT.

V usage is TRBV2 and J usage is TRBJ1-6; 7 nucleotides line up with TRBD1. J was trimmed by 9 bases and V by 5 bases; bases with no gene match: 10. CDR1 is SNHLY, CDR2 FYNNEI, per germline. The length of the CDR3 is 15 residues. The DNA for the CDR3 is TGTGCCAGCAGTCGACCACTGACAGGGTCTTCACCCCTCCACTTT. Encoded protein: CASSRPLTGSSPLHF.

The V gene is TRBV7-9, the J gene TRBJ2-3; 11 bases are shared with TRBD2. V shed 5 bases and J 6 bases; nucleotides not matched to a gene: 13. The CDR3 is made up of 17 amino acids. The germline gives CDR1 SEHNR, CDR2 FQNEAQ (reference sequence). CDR3 amino acids: CASSLSLLAGGSDTQYF. Written as DNA, the CDR3 is TGTGCCAGCAGCCTTTCTCTCCTAGCGGGAGGTTCGGATACGCAGTATTTT.

The chain recombines TRBV7-9 with TRBJ1-3; TRBD1 matches 9 bases. Per germline, CDR1 SEHNR and CDR2 FQNEAQ (reference sequence). The length of the CDR3 is 16 residues. The junction had 8 bases not matched to a gene; V was cut back by 5 bases and J by 3 bases. The CDR3 DNA reads as TGTGCCAGCAGCCGGGGACAGGGATTAGATGGAAACACCATATATTTT. Its translation is CASSRGQGLDGNTIYF.

This clone was seen a few times. The chain carries TRBV19 and TRBJ2-3; 11 bases agree with TRBD2. CDR1 and CDR2 (germline): LNHDA, SQIVND (reference sequence). The length of the CDR3 is 17 residues. J was trimmed by 4 bases and V by 2 bases; bases with no gene match: 8. The CDR3: CASSITLAGGGADTQYF. In DNA form, the CDR3 reads TGTGCCAGTAGTATAACGCTAGCGGGAGGTGGGGCAGATACGCAGTATTTT. The whole variable domain, filled in from reference TRBV19 and TRBJ2-3, reads DGGITQSPKYLFRKEGQNVTLSCEQNLNHDAMYWYRQDPGQGLRLIYYSQIVNDFQKGDIAEGYSVSREKKESFPLTVTSAQKNPTAFYLCASSITLAGGGADTQYFGPGTRLTVL.